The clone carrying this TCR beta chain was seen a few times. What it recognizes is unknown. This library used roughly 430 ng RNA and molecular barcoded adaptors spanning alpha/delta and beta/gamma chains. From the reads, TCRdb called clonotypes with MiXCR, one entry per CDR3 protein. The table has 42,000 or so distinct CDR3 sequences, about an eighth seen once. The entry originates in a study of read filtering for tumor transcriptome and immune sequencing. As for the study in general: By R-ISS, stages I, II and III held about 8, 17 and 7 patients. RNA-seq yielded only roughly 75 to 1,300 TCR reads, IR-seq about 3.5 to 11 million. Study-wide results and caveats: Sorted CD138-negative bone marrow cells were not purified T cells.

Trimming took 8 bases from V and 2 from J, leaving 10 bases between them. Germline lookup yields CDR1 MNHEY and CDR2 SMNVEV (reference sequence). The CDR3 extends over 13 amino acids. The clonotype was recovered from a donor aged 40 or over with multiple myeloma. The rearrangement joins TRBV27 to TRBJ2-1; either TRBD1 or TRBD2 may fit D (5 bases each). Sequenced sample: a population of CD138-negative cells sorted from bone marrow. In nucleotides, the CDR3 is TGTGCCAGCGCCCGGGGCACCTACAATGAGCAGTTCTTC. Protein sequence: CASARGTYNEQFF.